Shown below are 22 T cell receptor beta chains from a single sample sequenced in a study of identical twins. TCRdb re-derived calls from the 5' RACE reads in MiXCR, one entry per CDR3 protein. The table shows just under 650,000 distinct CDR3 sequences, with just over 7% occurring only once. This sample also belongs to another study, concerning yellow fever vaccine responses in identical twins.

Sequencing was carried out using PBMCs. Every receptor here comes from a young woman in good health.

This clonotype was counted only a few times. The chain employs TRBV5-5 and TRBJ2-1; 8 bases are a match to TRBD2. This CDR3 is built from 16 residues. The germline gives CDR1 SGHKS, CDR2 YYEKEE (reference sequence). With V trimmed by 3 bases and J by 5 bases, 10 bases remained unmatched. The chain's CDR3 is CASSSWGRGADNEQFF. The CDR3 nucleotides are TGTGCCAGCAGCTCGTGGGGGCGGGGGGCCGACAATGAGCAGTTCTTC.

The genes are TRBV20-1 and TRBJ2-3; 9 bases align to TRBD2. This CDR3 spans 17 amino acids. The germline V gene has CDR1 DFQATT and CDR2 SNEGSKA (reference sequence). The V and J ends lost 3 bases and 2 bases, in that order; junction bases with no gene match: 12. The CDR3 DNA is TGCAGTGCTAGTAGCTTAACCGGGACTAGCCTCACAGATACGCAGTATTTT. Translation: CSASSLTGTSLTDTQYF.

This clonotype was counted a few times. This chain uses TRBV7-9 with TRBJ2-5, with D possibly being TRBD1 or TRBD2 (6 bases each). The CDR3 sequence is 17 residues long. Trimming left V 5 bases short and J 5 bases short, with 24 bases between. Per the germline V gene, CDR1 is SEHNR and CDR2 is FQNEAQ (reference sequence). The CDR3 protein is CASSTGDMGGAVETQYF. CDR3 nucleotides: TGTGCCAGCAGCACCGGCGATATGGGGGGCGCGGTGGAGACCCAGTACTTC.

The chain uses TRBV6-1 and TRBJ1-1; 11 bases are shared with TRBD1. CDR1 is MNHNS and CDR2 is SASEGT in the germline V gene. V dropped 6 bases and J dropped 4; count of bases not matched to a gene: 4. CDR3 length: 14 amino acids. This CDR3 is CASRDRGPFTEAFF. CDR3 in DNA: TGTGCCAGCAGGGACAGGGGGCCATTCACTGAAGCTTTCTTT.

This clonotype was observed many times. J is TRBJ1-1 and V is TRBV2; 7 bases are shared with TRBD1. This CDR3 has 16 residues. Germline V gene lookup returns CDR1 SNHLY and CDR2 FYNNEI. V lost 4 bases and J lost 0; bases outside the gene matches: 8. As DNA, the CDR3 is TGTGCCAGCAGTGTTCAGGGGGATCAATTGAACACTGAAGCTTTCTTT. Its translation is CASSVQGDQLNTEAFF.

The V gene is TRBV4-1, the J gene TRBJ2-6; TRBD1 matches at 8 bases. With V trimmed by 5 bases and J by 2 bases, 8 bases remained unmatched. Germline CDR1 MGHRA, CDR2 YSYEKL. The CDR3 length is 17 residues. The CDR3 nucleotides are TGCGCCAGCAGCGGCCCCGGACAGGGCCCTGGGGCCAACGTCCTGACTTTC. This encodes CASSGPGQGPGANVLTF.

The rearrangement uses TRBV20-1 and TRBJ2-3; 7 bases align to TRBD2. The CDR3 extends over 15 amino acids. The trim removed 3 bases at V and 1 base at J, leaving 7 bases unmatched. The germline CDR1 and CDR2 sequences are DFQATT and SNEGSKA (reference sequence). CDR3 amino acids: CSASPIAGRTDTQYF. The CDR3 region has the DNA TGCAGTGCTAGCCCCATAGCGGGCCGCACAGATACGCAGTATTTT.

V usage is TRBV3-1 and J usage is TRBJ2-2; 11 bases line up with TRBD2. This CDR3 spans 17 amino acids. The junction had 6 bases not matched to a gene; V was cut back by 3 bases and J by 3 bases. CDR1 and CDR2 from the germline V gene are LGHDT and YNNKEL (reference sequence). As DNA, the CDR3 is TGTGCCAGCAGCCACCGACTAGCGGGAAGAGACACCGGGGAGCTGTTTTTT. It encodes CASSHRLAGRDTGELFF.

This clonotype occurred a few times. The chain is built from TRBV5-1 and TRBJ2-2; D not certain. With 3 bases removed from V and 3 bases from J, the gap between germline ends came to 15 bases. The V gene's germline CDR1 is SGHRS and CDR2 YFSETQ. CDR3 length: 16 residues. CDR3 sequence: CASSSQAAAHTGELFF. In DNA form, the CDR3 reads TGCGCCAGCAGCTCCCAAGCTGCCGCGCACACCGGGGAGCTGTTTTTT.

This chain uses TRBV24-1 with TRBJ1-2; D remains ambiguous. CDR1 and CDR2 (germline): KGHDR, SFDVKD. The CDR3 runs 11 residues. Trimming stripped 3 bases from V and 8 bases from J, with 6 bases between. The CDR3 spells CATSDDGGYTF. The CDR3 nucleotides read TGTGCCACCAGTGATGATGGGGGCTACACCTTC.

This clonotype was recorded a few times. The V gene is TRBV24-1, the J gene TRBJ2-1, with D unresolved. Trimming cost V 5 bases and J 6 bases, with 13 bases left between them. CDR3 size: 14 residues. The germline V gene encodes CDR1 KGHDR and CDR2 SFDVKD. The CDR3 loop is CATSATDGRNEQFF. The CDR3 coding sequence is TGTGCCACCAGTGCCACGGACGGGCGCAATGAGCAGTTCTTC.

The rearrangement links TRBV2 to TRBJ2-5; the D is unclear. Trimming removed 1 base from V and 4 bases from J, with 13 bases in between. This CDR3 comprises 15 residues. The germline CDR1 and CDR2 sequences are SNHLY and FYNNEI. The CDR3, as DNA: TGTGCCAGCAGTGAAGTCACAGCCGAGCTAGAGACCCAGTACTTC. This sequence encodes CASSEVTAELETQYF.

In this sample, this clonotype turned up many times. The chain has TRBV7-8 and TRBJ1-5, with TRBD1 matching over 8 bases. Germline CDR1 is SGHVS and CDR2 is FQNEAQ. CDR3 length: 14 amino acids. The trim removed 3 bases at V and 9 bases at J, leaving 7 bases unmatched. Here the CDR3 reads CASSLDRDGGPQHF. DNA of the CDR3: TGTGCCAGCAGCTTGGACAGGGACGGGGGGCCCCAGCATTTT. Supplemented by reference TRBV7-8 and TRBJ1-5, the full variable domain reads GAGVSQSPRYKVAKRGQDVALRCDPISGHVSLFWYQQALGQGPEFLTYFQNEAQLDKSGLPSDRFFAERPEGSVSTLKIQRTQQEDSAVYLCASSLDRDGGPQHFGDGTRLSIL.

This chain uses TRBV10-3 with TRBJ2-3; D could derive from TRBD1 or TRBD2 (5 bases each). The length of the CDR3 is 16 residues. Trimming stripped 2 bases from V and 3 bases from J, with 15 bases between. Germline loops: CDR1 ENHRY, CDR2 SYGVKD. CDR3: CAISEVVGAETDTQYF. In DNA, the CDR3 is TGTGCCATCAGTGAGGTGGTCGGGGCTGAGACAGATACGCAGTATTTT.

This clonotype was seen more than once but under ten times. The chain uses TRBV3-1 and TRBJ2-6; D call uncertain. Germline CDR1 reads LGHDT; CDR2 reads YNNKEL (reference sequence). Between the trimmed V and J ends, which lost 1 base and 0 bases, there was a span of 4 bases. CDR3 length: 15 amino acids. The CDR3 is CASSQASSGANVLTF. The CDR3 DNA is TGTGCCAGCAGCCAAGCAAGCTCTGGGGCCAACGTCCTGACTTTC.

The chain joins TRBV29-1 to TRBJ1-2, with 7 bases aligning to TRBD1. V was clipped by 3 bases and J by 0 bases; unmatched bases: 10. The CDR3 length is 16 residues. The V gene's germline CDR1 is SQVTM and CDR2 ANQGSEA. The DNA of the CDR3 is TGCAGCGTTGACAAAAAAGGACAGGATTCTAACTATGGCTACACCTTC. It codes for CSVDKKGQDSNYGYTF.

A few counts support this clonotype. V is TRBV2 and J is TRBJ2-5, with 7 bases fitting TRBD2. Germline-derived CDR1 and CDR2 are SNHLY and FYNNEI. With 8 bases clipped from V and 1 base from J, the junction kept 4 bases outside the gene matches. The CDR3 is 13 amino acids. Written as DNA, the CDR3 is TGTGCCAGCGGGGGGGGGATCCAAGAGACCCAGTACTTC. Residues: CASGGGIQETQYF.

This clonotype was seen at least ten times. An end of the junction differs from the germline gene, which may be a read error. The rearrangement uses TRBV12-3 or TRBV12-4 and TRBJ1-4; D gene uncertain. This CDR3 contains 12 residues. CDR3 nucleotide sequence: TGCGCCACGGCCAGCCTCAATGAAAAACTGTTTTTT. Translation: CATASLNEKLFF.

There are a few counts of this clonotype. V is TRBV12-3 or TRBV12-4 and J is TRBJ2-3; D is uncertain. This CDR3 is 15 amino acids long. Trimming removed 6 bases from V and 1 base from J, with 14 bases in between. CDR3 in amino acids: CASRLGYHGTDTQYF. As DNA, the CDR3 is TGTGCCAGCAGGCTAGGGTATCATGGCACAGATACGCAGTATTTT.

The CDR3 is CASSDDIAGYTGELFF. The CDR3 DNA reads TGTGCCAGCAGTGACGATATAGCGGGGTACACCGGGGAGCTGTTTTTT. The gene calls are TRBV6-4 and TRBJ2-2; 8 bases are shared with TRBD2. CDR1 and CDR2 from the germline V gene are MRHNA and SNTAGT. The CDR3 extends over 16 amino acids. Trimming removed 2 bases from V and 3 bases from J; junction bases left unmatched: 5.

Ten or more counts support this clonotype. The CDR3 is CASPFDKYQETQYF. Here the CDR3 DNA reads TGTGCCAGCCCCTTCGACAAGTACCAAGAGACCCAGTACTTC. The V call is TRBV28, the J call TRBJ2-5; no definite D call. The CDR3 spans 14 residues. The germline V gene has CDR1 MDHEN and CDR2 SYDVKM. Trimming pared 8 bases from V and 0 bases from J, leaving 13 bases between. The full variable domain, its missing parts supplied by reference TRBV28 and TRBJ2-5, is DVKVTQSSRYLVKRTGEKVFLECVQDMDHENMFWYRQDPGLGLRLIYFSYDVKMKEKGDIPEGYSVSREKKERFSLILESASTNQTSMYLCASPFDKYQETQYFGPGTRLLVL.

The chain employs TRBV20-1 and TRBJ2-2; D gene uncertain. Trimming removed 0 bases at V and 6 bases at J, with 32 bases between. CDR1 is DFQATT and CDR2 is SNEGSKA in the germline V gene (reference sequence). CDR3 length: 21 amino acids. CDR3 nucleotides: TGCAGTGCTAGAGATCGAAGGACGGACCATGAGGAAGCGCATAGGGCCGGGGAGCTGTTTTTT. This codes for CSARDRRTDHEEAHRAGELFF.